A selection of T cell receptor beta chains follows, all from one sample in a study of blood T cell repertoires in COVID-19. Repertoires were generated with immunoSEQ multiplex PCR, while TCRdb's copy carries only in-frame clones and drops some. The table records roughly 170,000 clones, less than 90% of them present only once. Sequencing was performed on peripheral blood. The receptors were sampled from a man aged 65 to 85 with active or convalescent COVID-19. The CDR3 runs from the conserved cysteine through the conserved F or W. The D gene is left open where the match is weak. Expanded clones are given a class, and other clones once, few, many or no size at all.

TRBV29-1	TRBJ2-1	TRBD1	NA	TGCAGCGGACGACAGGGGACCTACAATGAGCAGTTCTTC	CSGRQGTYNEQFF
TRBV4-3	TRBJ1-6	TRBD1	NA	TGCGCCAGCAGCCAAGATTTGGACAGGGAGTTTGGATCACCCCTCCACTTT	CASSQDLDREFGSPLHF
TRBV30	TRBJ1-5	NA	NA	TGTGCCTGGAGTGTAGCGGACAATCAGCCCCAGCATTTT	CAWSVADNQPQHF
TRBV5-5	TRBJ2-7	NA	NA	TGTGCCAGCAGCTTGTTGGCCGGGAGTACCTACGAGCAGTACTTC	CASSLLAGSTYEQYF
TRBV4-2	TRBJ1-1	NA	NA	TGTGCCAGCAGCCAAGGGGGAGGGGTCCTGAACACTGAAGCTTTCTTT	CASSQGGGVLNTEAFF
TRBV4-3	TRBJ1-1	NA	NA	TGCGCCAGCAGCCAAGAACGGGAGATGAACACTGAAGCTTTCTTT	CASSQEREMNTEAFF
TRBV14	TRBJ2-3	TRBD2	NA	TGTGCCAGCAGTGCTAGCGGGAAATCAGATACGCAGTATTTT	CASSASGKSDTQYF
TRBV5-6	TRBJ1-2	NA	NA	TGTGCCAGCAGCTTGAGGCAGGCCGGGAAGTATGGCTACACCTTC	CASSLRQAGKYGYTF
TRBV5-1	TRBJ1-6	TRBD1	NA	TGCGCCAGCAGCGAGGGACAGGTGAATTCACCCCTCCACTTT	CASSEGQVNSPLHF
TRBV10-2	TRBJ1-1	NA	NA	TGCGCCAGCAGTGGGTTTACGAACTCCGGCACTGAAGCTTTCTTT	CASSGFTNSGTEAFF
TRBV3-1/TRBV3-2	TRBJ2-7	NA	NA	TGTGCCAGCAGCCAACGCGGGACCGCGGGTGAGCAGTACTTC	CASSQRGTAGEQYF
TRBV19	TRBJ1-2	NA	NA	TGTGCCAGTAGTATAGCCCGGGAGCTCCAGATGGCTACGACCTTC	CASSIARELQMATTF
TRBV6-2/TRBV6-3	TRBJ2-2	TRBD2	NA	TGTGCCAGCAGTTACGGGGAGGGTACCGGGGAGCTGTTTTTT	CASSYGEGTGELFF
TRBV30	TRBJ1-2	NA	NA	TGTGCCTGGGGTACAGGTTCGCGTGGCTACACCTTC	CAWGTGSRGYTF
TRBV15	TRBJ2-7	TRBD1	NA	TGTGCCACCAGCAGCCGGGACAGGGGGTACGAGCAGTACTTC	CATSSRDRGYEQYF
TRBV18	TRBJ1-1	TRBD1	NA	TGTGCCAGCTCACCGCGGACAGGGGACACTGAAGCTTTCTTT	CASSPRTGDTEAFF
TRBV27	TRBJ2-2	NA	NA	TGTGCCAGCAGTTTGAAGCAGCTGAGGACCGGGGAGCTGTTTTTT	CASSLKQLRTGELFF
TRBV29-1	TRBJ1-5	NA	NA	TGCAGCGTTAGACAGGCCGCGGGGGGACAGCCCCAGCATTTT	CSVRQAAGGQPQHF
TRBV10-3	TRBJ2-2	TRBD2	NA	TGTGCCATCAGTGAGCGCCTAGCGGACGCCACGAACACCGGGGAGCTGTTTTTT	CAISERLADATNTGELFF
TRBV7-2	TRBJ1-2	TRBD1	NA	TGTGCCAGCAGCGTCCACGGCGGGACAGGGGCGGGCGGCTACACCTTC	CASSVHGGTGAGGYTF
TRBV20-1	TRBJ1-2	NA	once	TGCAGTGTTTTGACATTCTATGGCTACACCTTC	CSVLTFYGYTF
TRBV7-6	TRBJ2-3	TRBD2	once	TGTGCCAGCAGCCTTGGACTAGCGGGAGCAGTAGATACGCAGTATTTT	CASSLGLAGAVDTQYF
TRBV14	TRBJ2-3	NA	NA	TGTGCCAGCAGCCAAGATCTGGGGAGCGGCACAGATACGCAGTATTTT	CASSQDLGSGTDTQYF
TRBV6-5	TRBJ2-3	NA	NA	TGTGCCAGCAGTCGGGACTCCCTAAGTACGCAGTATTTT	CASSRDSLSTQYF
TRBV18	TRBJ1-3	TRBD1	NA	TGTGCCAGCTCACCGGGACAGGGAGCTGGAAACACCATATATTTT	CASSPGQGAGNTIYF
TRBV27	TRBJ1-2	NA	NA	TGTGCCACCCTTCCCGGTGACAGGAGTGCTGGCTACACCTTC	CATLPGDRSAGYTF
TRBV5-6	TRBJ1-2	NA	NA	TGTGCCAGCCATCGGGGGGGATTGGCCTATGGCTACACCTTC	CASHRGGLAYGYTF
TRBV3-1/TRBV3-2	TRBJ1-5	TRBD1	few	TGTGCCAGCAGCCTTCACAGGGGGGATCAGCCCCAGCATTTT	CASSLHRGDQPQHF
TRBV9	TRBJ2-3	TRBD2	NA	TGTGCCAGCAGCGTAAGTAGCGGGAGCACAGATACGCAGTATTTT	CASSVSSGSTDTQYF